This entry describes one T cell receptor beta chain. Its specificity is unknown. The data were obtained in a study of cytomegalovirus exposure and HLA in healthy donors. Study results and caveats: In the analysis, some V segments, TRBV6-2 and TRBV6-3 included, were excluded as indistinguishable.

The study ran its PCR with 60 Vbeta and 13 Jbeta primers. TCRdb's copy holds only in-frame clones and misses some; the assay was immunoSEQ multiplex PCR. The repertoire table contains 150,000 or so clones. The length of the CDR3 is 14 residues. Trimming removed 6 bases from V and 6 bases from J; junction bases left unmatched: 5. Germline loops: CDR1 MNHEY, CDR2 SVGAGI. The chain combines TRBV6-5 with TRBJ2-7; 13 bases line up with TRBD2. The sequencing input was PBMCs. This clonotype was obtained from a woman aged 45-60 years in good health and CMV-seronegative. The CDR3 nucleotides are TGTGCCAGCAGAGGACTAGCGGGAGTTGCCGAGCAGTACTTC. It yields the protein CASRGLAGVAEQYF.